The rows below give T cell receptor beta chains drawn from one sample of a study of neurological immune-mediated disorders. MiXCR, run by TCRdb on the 5' RACE reads, gives a single entry per CDR3 protein. The table shows tens of thousands of distinct CDR3 sequences, with about 4% occurring only once. What was sequenced was CD4+ T cells from blood. Receptors originate from a middle-aged woman with multiple sclerosis. Both conserved end residues are part of each CDR3. Fields, in order: V gene, J gene, clone size, D gene, CDR3 DNA, CDR3 protein. D genes are given only for firm matches. For some rows the clone size is stated as once, few or many, or as a class when expanded; others skip it.

V gene: TRBV7-9
J gene: TRBJ2-2
clone size: many
D gene: .
CDR3 DNA: TGTGCCAGCAGCCTAGACCTACAAGAGCTGTTTTTT
CDR3 protein: CASSLDLQELFF

V gene: TRBV6-1
J gene: TRBJ1-6
clone size: many
D gene: .
CDR3 DNA: TGTGCCAGCAGTGAAGCCCAGGGAAATAATTCACCCCTCCACTTT
CDR3 protein: CASSEAQGNNSPLHF

V gene: TRBV11-3
J gene: TRBJ2-3
clone size: many
D gene: TRBD2
CDR3 DNA: TGTGCCAGCAGCTCCACCCTAGCGGGGGGTGGGTCGGATACGCAGTATTTT
CDR3 protein: CASSSTLAGGGSDTQYF

V gene: TRBV5-1
J gene: TRBJ2-7
clone size: many
D gene: .
CDR3 DNA: TGCGCCAGCAGCTTGGGGTCGGGGGATGGCTCCTACGAGCAGTACTTC
CDR3 protein: CASSLGSGDGSYEQYF

V gene: TRBV7-2
J gene: TRBJ2-6
clone size: many
D gene: .
CDR3 DNA: TGTGCCAGCAGCTTAGGGAGCCGGGCTGGGGCCAACGTCCTGACTTTC
CDR3 protein: CASSLGSRAGANVLTF

V gene: TRBV5-1
J gene: TRBJ1-1
clone size: many
D gene: .
CDR3 DNA: TGCGCCAGCAGCTTACAAGCTACGGGTGGGGTGGCTGAAGCTTTCTTT
CDR3 protein: CASSLQATGGVAEAFF

V gene: TRBV20-1
J gene: TRBJ1-5
clone size: many
D gene: .
CDR3 DNA: TGCAGTGCTAGTTCGGCCAGGGGAGGAAAGGATAGCAATCAGCCCCAGCATTTT
CDR3 protein: CSASSARGGKDSNQPQHF

V gene: TRBV12-3/TRBV12-4
J gene: TRBJ1-2
clone size: many
D gene: .
CDR3 DNA: TGTGCCAGCAGTTTACGCCACAACTATGGCTACACCTTC
CDR3 protein: CASSLRHNYGYTF

V gene: TRBV5-1
J gene: TRBJ2-1
clone size: many
D gene: TRBD2
CDR3 DNA: TGCGCCAGCAACGCACTAGCGGGGGCCGACAATGAGCAGTTCTTC
CDR3 protein: CASNALAGADNEQFF

V gene: TRBV9
J gene: TRBJ2-3
clone size: many
D gene: TRBD2
CDR3 DNA: TGTGCCAGCCAAATGCTAGCGGGGGGAGATGTCTTGAGCACAGATACGCAGTATTTT
CDR3 protein: CASQMLAGGDVLSTDTQYF

V gene: TRBV12-3/TRBV12-4
J gene: TRBJ1-6
clone size: many
D gene: .
CDR3 DNA: TGTGCCAGCAGTCCAGGGCCTGCGTATAATTCACCCCTCCACTTT
CDR3 protein: CASSPGPAYNSPLHF

V gene: TRBV20-1
J gene: TRBJ1-6
clone size: many
D gene: .
CDR3 DNA: TGCAGTGCTAGATCAAGTGGACAGAGTAATTCACCCCTCCACTTT
CDR3 protein: CSARSSGQSNSPLHF

V gene: TRBV27
J gene: TRBJ1-6
clone size: many
D gene: .
CDR3 DNA: TGTGCCAGCAAAACCCTTCCCGGGACCTTAAGTTCACCCCTCCACTTT
CDR3 protein: CASKTLPGTLSSPLHF

V gene: TRBV5-5
J gene: TRBJ2-2
clone size: many
D gene: TRBD2
CDR3 DNA: TGTGCCAGCAGCTTGGAGTGGGGGGGATACACCGGGGAGCTGTTTTTT
CDR3 protein: CASSLEWGGYTGELFF

V gene: TRBV6-5
J gene: TRBJ2-7
clone size: .
D gene: TRBD2
CDR3 DNA: TGTGCCAGCAGCTCCGTAGCGGGCACCTACGAGCAGTACTTC
CDR3 protein: CASSSVAGTYEQYF

V gene: TRBV5-1
J gene: TRBJ1-2
clone size: many
D gene: .
CDR3 DNA: TGCGCCAGCAGCTTGGAACAGTCGGGAGATGGCTACACCTTC
CDR3 protein: CASSLEQSGDGYTF

V gene: TRBV11-3
J gene: TRBJ2-3
clone size: many
D gene: .
CDR3 DNA: TGTGCCAGCAGCCGCAGTTCAGGGGATACGCAGTATTTT
CDR3 protein: CASSRSSGDTQYF

V gene: TRBV10-3
J gene: TRBJ2-5
clone size: many
D gene: .
CDR3 DNA: TGTGCCATCAGTGAGGGAGAGACCCAGTACTTC
CDR3 protein: CAISEGETQYF

V gene: TRBV20-1
J gene: TRBJ2-7
clone size: many
D gene: .
CDR3 DNA: TGCAGTGCTAGAAAAGGGGCGGCAAGCTCCTACGAGCAGTACTTC
CDR3 protein: CSARKGAASSYEQYF

V gene: TRBV2
J gene: TRBJ1-5
clone size: many
D gene: .
CDR3 DNA: TGTGCCAGCAATATGGATAGCAATCAGCCCCAGCATTTT
CDR3 protein: CASNMDSNQPQHF

V gene: TRBV20-1
J gene: TRBJ1-6
clone size: many
D gene: TRBD1
CDR3 DNA: TGCAGTGCTAGGACCTTCTTAGGGACAGGGGGCATTTTCATTAATTCACCCCTCCACTTT
CDR3 protein: CSARTFLGTGGIFINSPLHF

V gene: TRBV5-1
J gene: TRBJ2-3
clone size: many
D gene: .
CDR3 DNA: TGCGCCAGCAGCTTGGACAGAAGCACAGATACGCAGTATTTT
CDR3 protein: CASSLDRSTDTQYF

V gene: TRBV5-1
J gene: TRBJ2-5
clone size: many
D gene: TRBD2
CDR3 DNA: TGCGCCAGCAGCCTAACCGGGACTACAAACCAAGAGACCCAGTACTTC
CDR3 protein: CASSLTGTTNQETQYF

V gene: TRBV18
J gene: TRBJ2-3
clone size: many
D gene: .
CDR3 DNA: TGTGCCAGCTCACCAATCCCCCTCAGCACAGATACGCAGTATTTT
CDR3 protein: CASSPIPLSTDTQYF

V gene: TRBV20-1
J gene: TRBJ1-2
clone size: many
D gene: .
CDR3 DNA: TGCAGTGCTAGACAGGGGACCTATGGCTACACCTTC
CDR3 protein: CSARQGTYGYTF

V gene: TRBV5-4
J gene: TRBJ2-7
clone size: few
D gene: TRBD1
CDR3 DNA: TGTGCCGGCAGCTTGGACAGGGGCTATGAGCAGTACTTC
CDR3 protein: CAGSLDRGYEQYF

V gene: TRBV21-1
J gene: TRBJ1-5
clone size: many
D gene: .
CDR3 DNA: TGTGCCAGCAGCAAAGAGGCCCGAGGGAGCAATCAGCCCCAGCATTTT
CDR3 protein: CASSKEARGSNQPQHF

V gene: TRBV29-1
J gene: TRBJ1-2
clone size: many
D gene: .
CDR3 DNA: TGCAGCGTTGAAGGACCTCTGGGCTACACCTTC
CDR3 protein: CSVEGPLGYTF

V gene: TRBV7-3
J gene: TRBJ1-1
clone size: once
D gene: .
CDR3 DNA: TGTGCCAGCTTGGGGGCAGGGAACACTGAAGCTTTCTTT
CDR3 protein: CASLGAGNTEAFF

V gene: TRBV4-1
J gene: TRBJ2-1
clone size: many
D gene: TRBD2
CDR3 DNA: TGCGCCAGCAGCCGCACTGGACTAGCGGGGGGGTTCGATGAGCAGTTCTTC
CDR3 protein: CASSRTGLAGGFDEQFF

V gene: TRBV29-1
J gene: TRBJ2-1
clone size: many
D gene: TRBD1
CDR3 DNA: TGCAGCACTCGACAGGGTTGGGATGAGCAGTTCTTC
CDR3 protein: CSTRQGWDEQFF

V gene: TRBV20-1
J gene: TRBJ2-6
clone size: many
D gene: TRBD1
CDR3 DNA: TGCAGTGCTAGAGATTTAGCCAGGGGGCCTGGGGCCAACGTCCTGACTTTC
CDR3 protein: CSARDLARGPGANVLTF